A single sample is the source of the 15 T cell receptor beta chains below, sequenced in a study of shared clonotypes between healthy human individuals. Libraries were prepared by immunoSEQ multiplex PCR; TCRdb keeps only in-frame clonotypes and omits some of them. The data contain hundreds of thousands of clones, more than 70% of them seen just once; the ten biggest clones take up more than 1.5%. Sequenced: memory CD4+ T cells sorted from blood. Regarding subset: CD45RA-negative fraction. Source of these receptors: a woman in her 30s in good health.

This chain links TRBV9 with TRBJ1-2; unclear D gene. The CDR3 contains 15 residues. Germline lookup yields CDR1 SGDLS and CDR2 YYNGEE. Trimming left V 0 bases short and J 1 base short, with 10 bases between. Here the CDR3 reads CASSVGVGSNYGYTF. The CDR3 bases are TGTGCCAGCAGCGTAGGGGTCGGGAGTAACTATGGCTACACCTTC.

J is TRBJ1-1 and V is TRBV7-6; the match to TRBD1 covers 8 bases. Germline V lookup: CDR1 SGHVS, CDR2 FNYEAQ. The length of the CDR3 is 12 residues. Losses at the gene ends were 5 bases for V and 10 bases for J; bases not matched to a gene: 6. The CDR3 reads CASSRADRGAFF. Written as DNA, the CDR3 is TGTGCCAGCAGCCGGGCTGACAGGGGAGCTTTCTTT.

The chain employs TRBV30 and TRBJ1-1, with no clear D. V was cut by 5 bases and J by 1 base, with 11 bases left in between. The CDR3 has 13 amino acids. Germline V gene sequence: CDR1 GTSNPN, CDR2 SVGIG (reference sequence). This CDR3 is CAWASAQNTEAFF. The DNA for the CDR3 is TGTGCCTGGGCCTCTGCCCAGAACACTGAAGCTTTCTTT. Together with reference TRBV30 and TRBJ1-1, the CDR3 gives the full variable domain: SQTIHQWPATLVQPVGSPLSLECTVEGTSNPNLYWYRQAAGRGLQLLFYSVGIGQISSEVPQNLSASRPQDRQFILSSKKLLLSDSGFYLCAWASAQNTEAFFGQGTRLTVV.

With regard to this clone: This specimen includes other DNA sequences encoding the same CDR3. This sequence joins TRBV7-2 and TRBJ2-5; TRBD2 might be the D (6 bases). This CDR3 spans 14 amino acids. V was shortened by 0 bases and J by 5 bases, with 10 bases between the two germline ends. Germline CDR1 SGHTA, CDR2 FQGNSA. The DNA for the CDR3 is TGTGCCAGCAGCTTAGCGGGAGGCGGGGAGACCCAGTACTTC. Translation: CASSLAGGGETQYF.

The chain recombines TRBV12-5 with TRBJ1-2; D is undetermined. Looked up from germline, CDR1 is LGHNT and CDR2 is FRNRAP. The length of the CDR3 is 12 residues. V lost 2 bases to trimming and J lost 8 bases, with 9 bases between them. The CDR3 region has the DNA TGTGCTAGTGGTTTGCACGGGAAGGGCTACACCTTC. It yields the protein CASGLHGKGYTF.

Sample share makes this clone medium-sized. V is TRBV18 and J is TRBJ2-1, with 7 bases matching TRBD2. V lost 2 bases and J lost 5; bases outside the gene matches: 12. The CDR3 length is 17 residues. The V gene's germline CDR1 is KGHSH and CDR2 LQKENI. The CDR3 sequence is CASSPRTAGTTNNEQFF. The CDR3 DNA reads as TGTGCCAGCTCACCAAGAACAGCCGGGACTACCAACAATGAGCAGTTCTTC.

The chain uses TRBV7-9 and TRBJ2-5; D not certain. Trimming pared 5 bases from V and 5 bases from J, leaving 9 bases between. There are 12 residues in the CDR3. The germline V gene encodes CDR1 SEHNR and CDR2 FQNEAQ (reference sequence). The CDR3 sequence: CASSQAGETQYF. CDR3 nucleotide sequence: TGTGCCAGCAGCCAAGCCGGTGAGACCCAGTACTTC.

A word on this clone: Other DNA sequences in the sample encode the same CDR3. The V and J genes are TRBV30 and TRBJ2-1; D call uncertain. The germline CDR1 and CDR2 sequences are GTSNPN and SVGIG (reference sequence). This CDR3 is built from 11 residues. V lost 2 bases to trimming and J lost 4 bases, with 3 bases between them. CDR3 DNA sequence: TGTGCCTGGAGTCCGTACAATGAGCAGTTCTTC. Protein product: CAWSPYNEQFF.

The rearrangement uses TRBV6-1 and TRBJ1-1; D possibly corresponds to TRBD1 (5 bases). This CDR3 is built from 15 residues. Germline V gives CDR1 MNHNS, CDR2 SASEGT. Trimming cost V 0 bases and J 4 bases, with 12 bases left between them. The CDR3 loop is CASSEARRGGTEAFF. CDR3 nucleotides: TGTGCCAGCAGTGAAGCGCGGAGGGGAGGCACTGAAGCTTTCTTT.

The chain joins TRBV19 to TRBJ1-5, with D hard to call. This CDR3 is 16 amino acids long. Germline V gene lookup returns CDR1 LNHDA and CDR2 SQIVND (reference sequence). Trimming took 3 bases from V and 7 from J, leaving 19 bases between them. The CDR3 is CASSMLAAAGAQPQHF. The CDR3 nucleotides read TGTGCCAGTAGTATGCTTGCCGCGGCAGGCGCCCAGCCCCAGCATTTT.

This clone was recorded at least ten times. CDR3: CASSTGTGKNTEAFF. CDR3 coding DNA: TGTGCCAGCAGTACTGGGACAGGGAAGAACACTGAAGCTTTCTTT. The chain combines TRBV6-6 with TRBJ1-1; TRBD1 matches at 9 bases. After removal of 5 bases from V and 1 base from J, the junction contained 5 bases not matched to a gene. This CDR3 comprises 15 residues. CDR1 and CDR2 (germline): MNHNY, SVGAGI (reference sequence).

This clone was seen just once. In DNA, the CDR3 is TGTGCCAGCAGCCCTAGCGGGATGCAAGAGACCCAGTACTTC. Translating gives CASSPSGMQETQYF. The V and J genes are TRBV7-6 and TRBJ2-5; 9 nucleotides agree with TRBD2. Germline values: CDR1 SGHVS, CDR2 FNYEAQ. Trimming removed 5 bases from V and 2 bases from J; junction bases left unmatched: 3. This CDR3 region has 14 residues. Variable domain in full (rest from reference TRBV7-6 and TRBJ2-5): GAGVSQSPRYKVTKRGQDVALRCDPISGHVSLYWYRQALGQGPEFLTYFNYEAQQDKSGLPNDRFSAERPEGSISTLTIQRTEQRDSAMYRCASSPSGMQETQYFGPGTRLLVL.

The table lists this clone with a few counts. The chain combines TRBV7-9 with TRBJ1-4; D possibly corresponds to TRBD1 (6 bases). Germline assignment: CDR1 SEHNR and CDR2 FQNEAQ (reference sequence). The CDR3 has 14 amino acids. Trimming removed 2 bases from V and 6 bases from J, with 10 bases in between. The CDR3, as DNA: TGTGCCAGCAGCTTAAGGGACATAGATGAAAAACTGTTTTTT. Residues: CASSLRDIDEKLFF.

The chain links TRBV28 to TRBJ1-5, with 11 bases matching TRBD1. This CDR3 is 14 amino acids long. Germline V lookup: CDR1 MDHEN, CDR2 SYDVKM. V was pared by 5 bases and J by 7 bases, with 4 bases of the junction left unmatched. The CDR3 here is CASSTGQGGQPQHF. CDR3 coding DNA: TGTGCCAGCAGTACGGGACAGGGGGGACAGCCCCAGCATTTT.

The rearrangement links TRBV4-1 to TRBJ2-7; 7 positions match TRBD1. Trimming took 2 bases from V and 3 from J; bases not matched to a gene: 7. The CDR3 totals 15 residues. Germline values: CDR1 MGHRA, CDR2 YSYEKL. The CDR3 DNA sequence: TGCGCCAGCAGCCAACCGGGACAGTTTTTCTACGAGCAGTACTTC. Protein sequence: CASSQPGQFFYEQYF.